The rows below give T cell receptor beta chains drawn from one sample of a study of blood T cells in healthy people across ages. TCRdb recomputed calls from the 5' RACE reads with MiXCR, one row per CDR3 protein. The table lists around 1.7 million distinct CDR3 sequences, approximately 28% of them singletons, with 7% to 9% in the top ten. The sample was blood. These receptors all stem from a woman in her 30s in good health. CDR3s include the opening cysteine and the closing phenylalanine or tryptophan. D genes are given only for firm matches. Clone sizes are given selectively: once, few, many, or a class where the clone is expanded.

j_call: TRBJ2-7; v_call: TRBV6-5; cdr3_length: 16; clone_size: few; d_call: TRBD1; cdr3_aa: CASSCSIGTGRYEQYF; cdr3_nt: TGTGCCAGCAGTTGCTCGATAGGGACAGGGCGGTACGAGCAGTACTTC
j_call: TRBJ2-7; v_call: TRBV6-5; cdr3_length: 16; clone_size: many; d_call: .; cdr3_aa: CASSPDPAGRLGEQYF; cdr3_nt: TGTGCCAGCAGTCCCGACCCGGCGGGACGCTTGGGGGAGCAGTACTTC
j_call: TRBJ1-2; v_call: TRBV21-1; cdr3_length: 16; clone_size: .; d_call: .; cdr3_aa: CASSPEEDRGCYGYTF; cdr3_nt: TGTGCCAGCAGCCCTGAAGAGGACAGGGGGTGTTATGGCTACACCTTC
j_call: TRBJ2-4; v_call: TRBV4-2; cdr3_length: 16; clone_size: .; d_call: TRBD1; cdr3_aa: CASSQTYLGQGGEQYF; cdr3_nt: TGTGCCAGCAGCCAGACATACCTGGGACAGGGGGGAGAGCAGTACTTC
j_call: TRBJ2-2; v_call: TRBV7-8; cdr3_length: 11; clone_size: .; d_call: .; cdr3_aa: CASSAYGELFF; cdr3_nt: TGTGCCAGCAGCGCGTACGGGGAGCTGTTTTTT
j_call: TRBJ2-5; v_call: TRBV6-2/TRBV6-3; cdr3_length: 15; clone_size: .; d_call: TRBD2; cdr3_aa: CASSYSQVAGREQYF; cdr3_nt: TGTGCCAGCAGTTATTCGCAGGTAGCGGGCAGGGAGCAGTACTTC
j_call: TRBJ1-2; v_call: TRBV10-3; cdr3_length: 14; clone_size: few; d_call: .; cdr3_aa: CAIRNDEQGYGYTF; cdr3_nt: TGTGCCATCAGGAATGACGAACAGGGCTATGGCTACACCTTC
j_call: TRBJ1-5; v_call: TRBV12-3/TRBV12-4; cdr3_length: 16; clone_size: few; d_call: TRBD1; cdr3_aa: CASSPGGSRSNQPQHF; cdr3_nt: TGTGCCAGCAGCCCAGGGGGGTCGCGGAGCAATCAGCCCCAGCATTTT
j_call: TRBJ1-5; v_call: TRBV7-2; cdr3_length: 13; clone_size: .; d_call: .; cdr3_aa: CASSLGQVEPQHF; cdr3_nt: TGTGCCAGCAGCTTAGGGCAGGTGGAGCCCCAGCATTTT
j_call: TRBJ2-5; v_call: TRBV7-2; cdr3_length: 17; clone_size: once; d_call: .; cdr3_aa: CASSLVLGGVSRETQYF; cdr3_nt: TGTGCCAGCAGCTTAGTGCTAGGGGGAGTATCTAGGGAGACCCAGTACTTC
j_call: TRBJ2-2; v_call: TRBV28; cdr3_length: 17; clone_size: .; d_call: TRBD2; cdr3_aa: CASSSSRLAGGPGELFF; cdr3_nt: TGTGCCAGCAGTTCCTCCCGACTAGCGGGGGGGCCCGGGGAGCTGTTTTTT
j_call: TRBJ1-2; v_call: TRBV5-1; cdr3_length: 15; clone_size: many; d_call: .; cdr3_aa: CASSASGLTNYGYTF; cdr3_nt: TGCGCCAGCAGCGCCTCGGGACTCACTAACTATGGCTACACCTTC
j_call: TRBJ2-5; v_call: TRBV5-1; cdr3_length: 12; clone_size: many; d_call: .; cdr3_aa: CASSSYQETQYF; cdr3_nt: TGTGCCAGCAGCTCGTACCAAGAGACCCAGTACTTC